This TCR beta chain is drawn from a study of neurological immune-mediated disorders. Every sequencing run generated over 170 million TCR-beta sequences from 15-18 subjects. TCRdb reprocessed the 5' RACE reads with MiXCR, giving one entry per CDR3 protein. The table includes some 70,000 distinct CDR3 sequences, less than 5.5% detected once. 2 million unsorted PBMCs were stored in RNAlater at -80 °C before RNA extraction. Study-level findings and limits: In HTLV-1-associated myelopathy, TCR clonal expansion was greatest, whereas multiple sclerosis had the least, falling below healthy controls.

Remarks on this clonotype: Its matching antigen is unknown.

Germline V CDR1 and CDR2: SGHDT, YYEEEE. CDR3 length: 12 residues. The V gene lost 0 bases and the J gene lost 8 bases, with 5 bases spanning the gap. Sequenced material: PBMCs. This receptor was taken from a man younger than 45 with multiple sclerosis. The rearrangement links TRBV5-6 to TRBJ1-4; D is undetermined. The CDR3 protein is CASSLVREKLFF. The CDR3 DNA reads TGTGCCAGCAGCTTGGTACGAGAAAAACTGTTTTTT. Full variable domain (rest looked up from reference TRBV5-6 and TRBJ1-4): DAGVTQSPTHLIKTRGQQVTLRCSPKSGHDTVSWYQQALGQGPQFIFQYYEEEERQRGNFPDRFSGHQFPNYSSELNVNALLLGDSALYLCASSLVREKLFFGSGTQLSVL.